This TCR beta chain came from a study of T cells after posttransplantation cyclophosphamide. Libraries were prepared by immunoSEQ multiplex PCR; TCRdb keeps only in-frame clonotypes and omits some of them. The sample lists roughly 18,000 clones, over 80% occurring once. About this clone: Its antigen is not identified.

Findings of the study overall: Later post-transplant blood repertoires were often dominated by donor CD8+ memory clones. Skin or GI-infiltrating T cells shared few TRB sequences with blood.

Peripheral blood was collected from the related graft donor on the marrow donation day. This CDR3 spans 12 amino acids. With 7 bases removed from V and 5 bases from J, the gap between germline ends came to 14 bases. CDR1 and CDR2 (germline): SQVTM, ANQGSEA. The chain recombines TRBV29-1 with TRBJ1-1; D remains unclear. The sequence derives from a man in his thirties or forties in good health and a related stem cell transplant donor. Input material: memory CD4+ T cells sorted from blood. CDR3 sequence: CSAHIRGTEAFF. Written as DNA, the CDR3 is TGCAGCGCCCACATCCGCGGAACTGAAGCTTTCTTT.